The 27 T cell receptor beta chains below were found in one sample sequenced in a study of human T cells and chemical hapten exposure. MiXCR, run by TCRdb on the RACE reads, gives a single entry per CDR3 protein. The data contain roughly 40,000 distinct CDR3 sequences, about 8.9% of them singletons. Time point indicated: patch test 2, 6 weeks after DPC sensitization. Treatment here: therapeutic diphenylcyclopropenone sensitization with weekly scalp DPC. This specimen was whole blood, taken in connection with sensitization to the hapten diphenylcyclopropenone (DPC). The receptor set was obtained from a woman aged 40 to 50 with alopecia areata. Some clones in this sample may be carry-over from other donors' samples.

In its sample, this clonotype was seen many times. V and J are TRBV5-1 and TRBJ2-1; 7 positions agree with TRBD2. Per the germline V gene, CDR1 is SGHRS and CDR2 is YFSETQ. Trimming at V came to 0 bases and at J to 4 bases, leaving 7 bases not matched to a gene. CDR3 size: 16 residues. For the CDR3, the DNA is TGCGCCAGCAGCTTGGGGAAACTAGCGCAATACAATGAGCAGTTCTTC. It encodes CASSLGKLAQYNEQFF.

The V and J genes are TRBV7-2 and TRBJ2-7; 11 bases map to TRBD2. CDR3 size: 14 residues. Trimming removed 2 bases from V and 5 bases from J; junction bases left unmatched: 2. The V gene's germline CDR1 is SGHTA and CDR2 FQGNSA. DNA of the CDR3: TGTGCCAGCAGCTTATTAGCGGGGGGGCACGAGCAGTACTTC. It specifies CASSLLAGGHEQYF.

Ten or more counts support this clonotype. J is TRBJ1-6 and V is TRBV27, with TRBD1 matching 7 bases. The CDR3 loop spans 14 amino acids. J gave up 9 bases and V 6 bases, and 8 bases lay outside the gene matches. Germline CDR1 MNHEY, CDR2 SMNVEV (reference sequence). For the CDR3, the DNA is TGTGCCAGCAGAATGACAGGGTTAGGTTCACCCCTCCACTTT. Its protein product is CASRMTGLGSPLHF.

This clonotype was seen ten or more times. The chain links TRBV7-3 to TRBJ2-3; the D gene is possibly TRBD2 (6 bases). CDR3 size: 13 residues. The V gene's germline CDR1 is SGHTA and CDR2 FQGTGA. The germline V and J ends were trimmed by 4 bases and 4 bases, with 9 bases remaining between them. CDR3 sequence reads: CASSWTTSDTQYF. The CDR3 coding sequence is TGTGCCAGCAGCTGGACTACTTCAGATACGCAGTATTTT.

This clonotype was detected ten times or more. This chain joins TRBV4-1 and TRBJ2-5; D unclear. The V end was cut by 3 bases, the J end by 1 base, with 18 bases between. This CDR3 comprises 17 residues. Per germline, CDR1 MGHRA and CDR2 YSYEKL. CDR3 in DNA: TGCGCCAGCAGCCACAACGCCGGCGGTGATTCCCAAGAGACCCAGTACTTC. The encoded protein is CASSHNAGGDSQETQYF.

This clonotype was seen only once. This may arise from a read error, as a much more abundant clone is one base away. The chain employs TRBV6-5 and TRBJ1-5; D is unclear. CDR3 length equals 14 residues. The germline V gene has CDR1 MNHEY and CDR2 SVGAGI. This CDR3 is CASSYGQSNRPQHF. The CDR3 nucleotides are TGTGCCAGCAGTTACGGGCAGAGCAATCGGCCCCAGCATTTT.

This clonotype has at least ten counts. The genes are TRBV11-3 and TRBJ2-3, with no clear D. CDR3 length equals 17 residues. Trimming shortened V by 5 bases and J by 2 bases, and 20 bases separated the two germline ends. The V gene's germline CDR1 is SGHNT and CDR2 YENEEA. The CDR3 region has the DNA TGTGCCAGCAGCGCGGTCTTGGGCCCCTCTAACACAGATACGCAGTATTTT. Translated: CASSAVLGPSNTDTQYF.

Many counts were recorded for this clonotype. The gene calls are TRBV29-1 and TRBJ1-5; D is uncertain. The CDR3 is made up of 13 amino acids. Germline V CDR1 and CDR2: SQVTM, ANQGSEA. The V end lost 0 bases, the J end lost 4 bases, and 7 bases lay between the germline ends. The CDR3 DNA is TGCAGCGTTGAAGATGGGATAAATCAGCCCCAGCATTTT. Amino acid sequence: CSVEDGINQPQHF.

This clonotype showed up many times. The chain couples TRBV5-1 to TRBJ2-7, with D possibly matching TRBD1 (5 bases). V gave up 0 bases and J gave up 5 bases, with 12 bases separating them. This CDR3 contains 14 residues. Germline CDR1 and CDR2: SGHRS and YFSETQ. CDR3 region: CASSLADNFHEQYF. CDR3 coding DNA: TGCGCCAGCAGCTTGGCGGACAACTTCCACGAGCAGTACTTC.

The CDR3 DNA follows: TGTGCCAGCAGTGAAGAGACAGTTCTAAACAATGAGCAGTTCTTC. It specifies CASSEETVLNNEQFF. The genes are TRBV2 and TRBJ2-1; D possibly corresponds to TRBD1 (5 bases). In germline, CDR1 is SNHLY, CDR2 FYNNEI. The CDR3 has 15 residues. Trimming pared 1 base from V and 5 bases from J, leaving 12 bases between.

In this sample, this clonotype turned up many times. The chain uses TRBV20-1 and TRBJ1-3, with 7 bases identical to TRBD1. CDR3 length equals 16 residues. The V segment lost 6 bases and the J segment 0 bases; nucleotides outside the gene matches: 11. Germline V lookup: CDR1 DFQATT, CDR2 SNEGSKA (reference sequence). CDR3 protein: CSATGGDSRSGNTIYF. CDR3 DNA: TGCAGTGCAACTGGGGGGGACAGTCGCTCTGGAAACACCATATATTTT.

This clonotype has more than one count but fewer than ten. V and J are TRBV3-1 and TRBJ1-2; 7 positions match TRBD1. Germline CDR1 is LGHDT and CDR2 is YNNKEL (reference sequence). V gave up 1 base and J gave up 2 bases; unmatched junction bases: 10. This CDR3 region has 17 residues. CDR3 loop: CASSQARGRGQNYGYTF. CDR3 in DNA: TGTGCCAGCAGCCAAGCCAGGGGTAGGGGGCAAAACTATGGCTACACCTTC.

The CDR3 protein is CASSQGNSLAGSDGELFF. CDR3 coding DNA: TGTGCCAGCAGCCAAGGGAACAGCCTAGCGGGGAGTGACGGGGAGCTGTTTTTT. This chain links TRBV4-2 with TRBJ2-2; TRBD2 matches at 9 bases. CDR3 size: 18 residues. Germline V gene data show CDR1 as LGHNA and CDR2 as YNFKEQ. Trimming removed 1 base from V and 7 bases from J; junction bases left unmatched: 13.

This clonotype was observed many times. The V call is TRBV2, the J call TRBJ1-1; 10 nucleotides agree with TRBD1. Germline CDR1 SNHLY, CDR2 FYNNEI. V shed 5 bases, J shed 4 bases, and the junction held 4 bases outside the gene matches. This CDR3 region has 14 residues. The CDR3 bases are TGTGCCAGCAGTCTGGACAGGGGGGGCACTGAAGCTTTCTTT. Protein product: CASSLDRGGTEAFF.

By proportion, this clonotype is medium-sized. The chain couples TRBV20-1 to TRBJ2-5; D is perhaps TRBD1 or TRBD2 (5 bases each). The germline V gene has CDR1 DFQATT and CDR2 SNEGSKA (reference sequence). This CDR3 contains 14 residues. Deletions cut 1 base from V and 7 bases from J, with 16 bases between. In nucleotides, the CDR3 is TGCAGTGCTAGAGTTTTCCGGGACGCGGGGACCCAGTACTTC. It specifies CSARVFRDAGTQYF.

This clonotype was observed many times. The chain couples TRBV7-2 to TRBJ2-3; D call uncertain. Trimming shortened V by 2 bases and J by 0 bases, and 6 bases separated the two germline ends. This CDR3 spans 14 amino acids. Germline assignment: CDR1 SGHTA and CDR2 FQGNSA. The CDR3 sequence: CASSLLVSTDTQYF. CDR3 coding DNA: TGTGCCAGCAGCTTACTAGTCAGCACAGATACGCAGTATTTT. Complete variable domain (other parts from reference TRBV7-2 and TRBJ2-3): GAGVSQSPSNKVTEKGKDVELRCDPISGHTALYWYRQSLGQGLEFLIYFQGNSAPDKSGLPSDRFSAERTGGSVSTLTIQRTQQEDSAVYLCASSLLVSTDTQYFGPGTRLTVL.

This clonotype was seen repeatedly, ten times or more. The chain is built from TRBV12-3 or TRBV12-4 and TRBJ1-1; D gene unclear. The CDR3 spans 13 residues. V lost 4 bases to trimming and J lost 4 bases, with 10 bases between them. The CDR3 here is CASSSAAPTEAFF. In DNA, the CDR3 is TGTGCCAGCAGTTCGGCAGCTCCCACTGAAGCTTTCTTT.

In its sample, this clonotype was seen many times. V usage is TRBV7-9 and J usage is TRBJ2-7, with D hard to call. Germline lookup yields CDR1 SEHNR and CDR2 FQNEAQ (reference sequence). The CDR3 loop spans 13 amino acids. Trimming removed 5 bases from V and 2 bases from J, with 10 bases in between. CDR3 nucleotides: TGTGCCAGCAGCGCCGACCGAGCCTACGAGCAGTACTTC. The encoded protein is CASSADRAYEQYF.

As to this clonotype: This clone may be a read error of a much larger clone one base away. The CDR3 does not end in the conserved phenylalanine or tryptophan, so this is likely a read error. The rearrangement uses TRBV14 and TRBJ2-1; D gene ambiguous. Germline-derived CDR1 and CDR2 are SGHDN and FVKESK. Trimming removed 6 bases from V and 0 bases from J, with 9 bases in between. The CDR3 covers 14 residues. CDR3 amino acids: CASRYGSSYNEQFI. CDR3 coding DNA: TGTGCCAGCAGATACGGCAGCTCCTACAATGAGCAGTTCATC.

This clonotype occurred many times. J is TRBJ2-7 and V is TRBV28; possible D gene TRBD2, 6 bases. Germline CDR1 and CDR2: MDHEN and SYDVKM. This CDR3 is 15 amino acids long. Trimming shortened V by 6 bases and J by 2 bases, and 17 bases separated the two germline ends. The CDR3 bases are TGTGCCAGCAGAGAAGACCCGGCGGGGACCTACGAGCAGTACTTC. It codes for CASREDPAGTYEQYF.

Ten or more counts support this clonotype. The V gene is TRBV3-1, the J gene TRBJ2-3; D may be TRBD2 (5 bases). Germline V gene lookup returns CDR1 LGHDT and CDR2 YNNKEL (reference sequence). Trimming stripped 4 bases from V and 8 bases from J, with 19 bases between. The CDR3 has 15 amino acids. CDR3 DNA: TGTGCCAGCAGCCTCCGGGGAGCGGCGCCGGGTACGCAGTATTTT. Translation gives CASSLRGAAPGTQYF.

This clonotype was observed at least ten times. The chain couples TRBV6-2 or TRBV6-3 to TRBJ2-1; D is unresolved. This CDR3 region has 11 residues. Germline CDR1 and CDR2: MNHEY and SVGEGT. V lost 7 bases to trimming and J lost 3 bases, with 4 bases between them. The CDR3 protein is CASTSYNEQFF. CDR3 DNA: TGTGCCAGCACTAGCTACAATGAGCAGTTCTTC.

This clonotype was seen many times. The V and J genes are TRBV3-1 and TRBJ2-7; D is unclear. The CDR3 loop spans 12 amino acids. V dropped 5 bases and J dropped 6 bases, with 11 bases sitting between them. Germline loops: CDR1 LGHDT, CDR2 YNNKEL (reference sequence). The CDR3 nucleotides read TGTGCCAGCAGCTACGCTGGAATCGAGCAGTACTTC. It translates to CASSYAGIEQYF.

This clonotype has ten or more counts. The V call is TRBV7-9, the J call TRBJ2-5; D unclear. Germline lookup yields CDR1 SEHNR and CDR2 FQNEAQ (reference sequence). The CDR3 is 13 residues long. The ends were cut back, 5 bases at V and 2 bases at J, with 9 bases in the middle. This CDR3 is CASSPGRQETQYF. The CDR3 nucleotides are TGTGCCAGCAGCCCTGGCAGGCAAGAGACCCAGTACTTC.

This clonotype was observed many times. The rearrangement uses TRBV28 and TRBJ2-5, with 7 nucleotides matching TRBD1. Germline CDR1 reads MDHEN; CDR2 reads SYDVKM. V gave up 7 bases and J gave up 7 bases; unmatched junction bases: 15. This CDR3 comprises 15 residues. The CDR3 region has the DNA TGTGCCAGCACCAAAAGGACAGGCTCATTGAGGACCCAGTACTTC. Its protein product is CASTKRTGSLRTQYF.

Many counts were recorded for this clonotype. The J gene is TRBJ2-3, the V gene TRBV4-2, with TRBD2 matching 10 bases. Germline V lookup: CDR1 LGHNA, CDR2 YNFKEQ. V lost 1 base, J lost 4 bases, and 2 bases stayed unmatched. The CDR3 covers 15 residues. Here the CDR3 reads CASSQGAGGPDTQYF. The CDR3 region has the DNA TGTGCCAGCAGCCAAGGAGCGGGGGGGCCAGATACGCAGTATTTT.

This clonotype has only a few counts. DNA of the CDR3: TGCAGTGCCGCCTGGCAGGGGGATAGTCAGCCCCAGCATTTT. Amino acid sequence: CSAAWQGDSQPQHF. The rearrangement joins TRBV20-1 to TRBJ1-5; the match to TRBD1 covers 7 bases. CDR1 and CDR2 from the germline V gene are DFQATT and SNEGSKA (reference sequence). V was pared by 6 bases and J by 6 bases, with 11 bases of the junction left unmatched. The CDR3 sequence is 14 residues long.